This paragraph covers one T cell receptor beta chain sequence. This CDR3 contains 13 residues. With 4 bases removed from V and 8 bases from J, the gap between germline ends came to 9 bases. Germline loops: CDR1 MNHEY, CDR2 SVGAGI. A 1 in 200,000 to 1 in 1 million T cell depth was the sequencing target. TCRdb's table, derived via immunoSEQ multiplex PCR, lists solely in-frame clones and lacks some. The sample lists more than 140,000 clones; approximately 77% were seen once. The sample is drawn from a study of cytotoxic CD8 clonotypes in ibrutinib-treated CLL. The sequenced sample was PBMCs, obtained after 12 months of ibrutinib treatment. The rearrangement uses TRBV6-5 and TRBJ1-6, with TRBD1 as a possible D gene (5 bases). The sequence came from a human donor with chronic lymphocytic leukemia. CDR3 amino acids: CASSSKGYSPLHF. The CDR3 coding sequence is TGTGCCAGCAGTTCAAAGGGGTATTCACCCCTCCACTTT.